A single sample gave rise to the 18 T cell receptor beta chains below, sequenced in a study of T cell responses to AZD1222 COVID-19 vaccine. The assay was immunoSEQ multiplex PCR, and TCRdb's table has in-frame clones only and misses some. The table shows approximately 140,000 clones, with approximately 92% occurring only once. The sequencing here drew on peripheral blood, taken 28 days after the second AZD1222 dose. All receptors come from an adult who received the AZD1222 COVID-19 vaccine.

The chain has TRBV5-1 and TRBJ1-2, with no clear D. Germline CDR1 and CDR2: SGHRS and YFSETQ. V was shortened by 2 bases and J by 0 bases, with 11 bases between the two germline ends. The CDR3 has 15 amino acids. The CDR3 DNA sequence: TGCGCCAGCAGCTTTGGGAGGGTTGCTAACTATGGCTACACCTTC. Translation gives CASSFGRVANYGYTF.

The chain couples TRBV5-1 to TRBJ2-3; D uncertain. The CDR3 contains 14 residues. Germline CDR1 and CDR2: SGHRS and YFSETQ. The V end lost 0 bases, the J end lost 6 bases, and 11 bases lay between the germline ends. Here the CDR3 reads CASSLALVGDTQYF. CDR3 bases: TGCGCCAGCAGCTTGGCGCTGGTTGGGGATACGCAGTATTTT.

The chain has TRBV6-5 and TRBJ1-3; TRBD1 agrees at 7 bases. The CDR3 spans 15 residues. V lost 6 bases to trimming and J lost 0 bases; unmatched junction nucleotides: 5. Germline CDR1 and CDR2: MNHEY and SVGAGI. Here the CDR3 DNA reads TGTGCCAGCAGGTCTGAGGGGGCCTCTGGAAACACCATATATTTT. It codes for CASRSEGASGNTIYF.

The gene calls are TRBV15 and TRBJ1-2; D perhaps matches TRBD1 (5 bases). Trimming removed 0 bases at V and 4 bases at J, with 15 bases between. The germline CDR1 and CDR2 sequences are LNHNV and YYDKDF (reference sequence). The CDR3 contains 16 residues. The CDR3 is CATSRDRGSSAYGYTF. In DNA, the CDR3 is TGTGCCACCAGCAGAGATCGGGGCAGTTCGGCCTATGGCTACACCTTC.

The chain is built from TRBV10-3 and TRBJ1-5, with a tentative D call TRBD1 (6 bases). CDR1 and CDR2 (germline): ENHRY, SYGVKD. This CDR3 is 13 amino acids long. V dropped 8 bases and J dropped 6 bases, with 14 bases sitting between them. The CDR3 DNA is TGTGCCATCGGAGGGGGTGAGAGTCAGCCCCAGCATTTT. Translated, it gives CAIGGGESQPQHF.

The CDR3 DNA is TGCGCCAGCAGCTTGGTAGCGGGAGGTGGTTACAATGAGCAGTTCTTC. Translating gives CASSLVAGGGYNEQFF. This rearrangement joins TRBV5-1 to TRBJ2-1; 10 nucleotides align to TRBD2. This CDR3 region has 16 residues. From germline, CDR1 is SGHRS and CDR2 YFSETQ. J gave up 4 bases and V 0 bases, and 4 bases lay outside the gene matches. Full variable domain (outside the CDR3, taken from reference TRBV5-1 and TRBJ2-1): KAGVTQTPRYLIKTRGQQVTLSCSPISGHRSVSWYQQTPGQGLQFLFEYFSETQRNKGNFPGRFSGRQFSNSRSEMNVSTLELGDSALYLCASSLVAGGGYNEQFFGPGTRLTVL.

The chain links TRBV27 to TRBJ2-7, with a weak D call TRBD1 (7 bases). This CDR3 is built from 16 residues. V lost 4 bases to trimming and J lost 2 bases, with 18 bases between them. In germline, CDR1 is MNHEY, CDR2 SMNVEV (reference sequence). The CDR3 region has the DNA TGTGCCAGCAGTTCCCTCGGGGGCAGGGGGGCCTACGAGCAGTACTTC. Translation gives CASSSLGGRGAYEQYF.

V is TRBV4-1 and J is TRBJ1-6; D gene ambiguous. The CDR3 spans 13 residues. V shed 0 bases and J shed 10 bases, with 7 bases lying between them. Germline V gives CDR1 MGHRA, CDR2 YSYEKL. CDR3 protein: CASSQDPGSPLHF. Written as DNA, the CDR3 is TGCGCCAGCAGCCAAGATCCAGGCTCACCCCTCCACTTT.

The chain links TRBV10-2 to TRBJ1-1; no definite D call. In germline, CDR1 is WSHSY, CDR2 SAAADI. V was clipped by 3 bases and J by 6 bases, with 14 bases between them. The CDR3 length is 14 residues. The CDR3 bases are TGCGCCAGCAGTGAAGCACCCGATGTAGCTGAAGCTTTCTTT. Amino acids: CASSEAPDVAEAFF.

V and J are TRBV19 and TRBJ2-1; D gene unclear. V lost 1 base to trimming and J lost 8 bases, with 15 bases between them. Germline V gene data show CDR1 as LNHDA and CDR2 as SQIVND (reference sequence). The CDR3 loop spans 15 amino acids. The CDR3 here is CASSIGVLQTDEQFF. In DNA form, the CDR3 reads TGTGCCAGTAGTATAGGGGTCCTTCAAACCGATGAGCAGTTCTTC.

This rearrangement joins TRBV7-8 to TRBJ1-1; 10 bases match TRBD1. Unmatched junction bases numbered 6, after V lost 1 base and J lost 4 bases. This CDR3 is 16 amino acids long. Germline CDR1 reads SGHVS; CDR2 reads FQNEAQ. The CDR3: CASSLGPGTGATEAFF. Here the CDR3 DNA reads TGTGCCAGCAGCTTAGGACCCGGGACAGGGGCCACTGAAGCTTTCTTT.

The chain recombines TRBV7-2 with TRBJ1-1; possible D gene TRBD1, 5 bases. This CDR3 comprises 15 residues. CDR1 is SGHTA, CDR2 FQGNSA, per germline. V lost 4 bases, J lost 7 bases, and 19 bases lay in between. CDR3 protein: CASSSPGTELFEAFF. The CDR3 bases are TGTGCCAGCAGCTCTCCCGGGACGGAGTTATTTGAAGCTTTCTTT.

The rearrangement links TRBV19 to TRBJ2-7; D gene ambiguous. The CDR3 is 12 residues long. The germline V gene encodes CDR1 LNHDA and CDR2 SQIVND (reference sequence). Trimming cost V 3 bases and J 12 bases, with 15 bases left between them. In DNA form, the CDR3 reads TGTGCCAGTAGTATCAGAGACGGCTCGGTGTACTTC. Protein: CASSIRDGSVYF.

To note about this clone: Mismatch with germline at one junction end may stem from a read error. The rearrangement links TRBV10-2 to TRBJ1-2; perhaps TRBD1 as D (5 bases). Germline V lookup: CDR1 WSHSY, CDR2 SAAADI. This CDR3 spans 16 amino acids. The CDR3 nucleotides are TGCGCCAGCAGTGATCCAGGGCAACACTTAAACTTTGGCTACACCTTC. Its translation is CASSDPGQHLNFGYTF.

The rearrangement uses TRBV4-1 and TRBJ2-2, with TRBD1 matching 8 bases. The CDR3 totals 18 residues. The germline CDR1 and CDR2 sequences are MGHRA and YSYEKL. The junction had 14 bases not matched to a gene; V was cut back by 4 bases and J by 4 bases. Here the CDR3 DNA reads TGCGCCAGCAGCCTATTTGCGACCGGGACAGGACTCACCGGGGAGCTGTTTTTT. Translation gives CASSLFATGTGLTGELFF.

The rearrangement links TRBV19 to TRBJ2-4; D remains unclear. The CDR3 has 14 residues. Deletions cut 6 bases from V and 8 bases from J, with 17 bases between. Germline V gene lookup returns CDR1 LNHDA and CDR2 SQIVND (reference sequence). The CDR3 sequence: CASRGQAPRDIQYF. As DNA, the CDR3 is TGTGCCAGTAGGGGCCAGGCCCCTAGGGACATTCAGTACTTC. Variable domain in full (rest from reference TRBV19 and TRBJ2-4): DGGITQSPKYLFRKEGQNVTLSCEQNLNHDAMYWYRQDPGQGLRLIYYSQIVNDFQKGDIAEGYSVSREKKESFPLTVTSAQKNPTAFYLCASRGQAPRDIQYFGAGTRLSVL.

In its sample, this clone was seen once. V usage is TRBV5-1 and J usage is TRBJ1-2; 10 positions match TRBD1. Germline V gene lookup returns CDR1 SGHRS and CDR2 YFSETQ. CDR3 length: 14 residues. V was clipped by 4 bases and J by 3 bases; unmatched bases: 3. DNA for the CDR3: TGCGCCAGCAGCCCGGACAGGGGGGACTATGGCTACACCTTC. Protein product: CASSPDRGDYGYTF.

In its sample, this clone was seen a few times. J is TRBJ2-7 and V is TRBV5-1, with 11 bases that match TRBD2. Per the germline V gene, CDR1 is SGHRS and CDR2 is YFSETQ. V shed 0 bases, J shed 6 bases, and the junction held 8 bases outside the gene matches. This CDR3 spans 16 amino acids. The CDR3: CASSLAETSGNPEQYF. The CDR3 DNA reads TGCGCCAGCAGCTTGGCCGAGACTAGCGGGAATCCCGAGCAGTACTTC.